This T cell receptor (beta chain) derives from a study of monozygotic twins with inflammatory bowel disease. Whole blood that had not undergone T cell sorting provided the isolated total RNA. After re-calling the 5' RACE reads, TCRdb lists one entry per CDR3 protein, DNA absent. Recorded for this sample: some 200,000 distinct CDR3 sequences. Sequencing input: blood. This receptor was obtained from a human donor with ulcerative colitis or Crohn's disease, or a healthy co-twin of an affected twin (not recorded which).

The CDR3 spells CASSLRISGANVLTF. The chain links TRBV18 to TRBJ2-6. CDR1 is KGHSH, CDR2 LQKENI, per germline. The CDR3 spans 15 residues.